This T cell receptor (beta chain) emerged from a study of CD8 T cells in ankylosing spondylitis. Points from the study as a whole: A number of the motif variants had already been described in reactive arthritis synovial fluid and blood. Ankylosing spondylitis blood appeared to be characterized by a TCR beta motif of 8 or 9 highly homologous variants. Disease-linked clones were reportedly significantly enriched in matched ankylosing spondylitis synovial fluid.

V was shortened by 2 bases and J by 0 bases, with 8 bases between the two germline ends. The germline V gene encodes CDR1 SGHKS and CDR2 YYEKEE (reference sequence). This CDR3 is 14 amino acids long. TCRdb ran MiXCR on the 5' RACE reads and lists one entry per CDR3 protein. The table shows 100,000 to 150,000 distinct CDR3 sequences, with about 15% occurring only once. As to this clonotype: The antigen remains unidentified.

The V call is TRBV5-5, the J call TRBJ1-1; D ambiguous. Sequences were obtained from blood, either unsorted or a sorted T cell fraction (not recorded which). The TCR comes from a male donor with ankylosing spondylitis. DNA of the CDR3: TGTGCCAGCAGCTTATCAGAGATGAACACTGAAGCTTTCTTT. It yields the protein CASSLSEMNTEAFF.